This T cell receptor beta chain was captured in a study of beta chain features in type 1 diabetes (dated by TCRdb to the late 2010s). At the level of the whole study: Mean age, gender distribution, total cell number and subset yield were not different between patients and healthy donors. Across all samples, around 99 million sorted cells were examined, and cell number per subset correlated strongly with RNA yield. In the study, TCRB repertoires of sorted circulating CD4+ T cell subsets from recently diagnosed type 1 diabetes patients were compared with those of matched healthy donors. Regulatory and stem cell-like memory subsets were obtained from only 8 patients and about 8 healthy donors, while naive and central memory subsets were obtained from all 30 or so donors. Points the paper makes about the study in general: HLA sub-analyses involved small numbers of individuals, so any influence of HLA type on TCRB rearrangement remained unresolved. Shorter templates might have been favored by PCR, but patient and control samples were amplified and corrected together, so both groups would have been affected equally by any skew. Naive, central memory and regulatory TCRB repertoires appeared to be more alike among patients than among healthy donors. In all four CD4+ subsets, TCRB CDR3 length was moderately but significantly shorter in type 1 diabetes patients. Because cDNA was sequenced instead of genomic DNA, highly expressing activated cells could be over-represented, though the groups showed no difference in activation or CD3 levels. Fewer insertions and more nucleotide deletions at VDJ recombination sites were observed in patients with type 1 diabetes, implying thymic rearrangement abnormalities.

All of the isolated RNA was reverse transcribed with the High Capacity cDNA Reverse Transcription Kit, so expressed TCRB transcripts were sequenced. Deep immunoSEQ sequencing was applied to naive, central memory and regulatory T cell samples, giving an average of approximately 3.8 million total reads per sample. After sorted cells were lysed in RLT buffer, RNA was extracted with DNase-treated RNeasy Micro or Mini kits, with the choice depending on cell number. Each cell subset was processed separately to prevent cross-contamination, with patient and healthy donor samples processed together. Using the immunoSEQ multiplex PCR, TCRB sequences were amplified from cDNA into 87-bp fragments spanning the CDR3 region. The amplicons were sequenced using the Illumina HiSeq platform. Per the original workflow: PCR bias was corrected computationally using synthetic template baselines, and reads within Hamming distance 2 were collapsed, with unmergeable singletons discarded. Reads were aligned to IMGT to assign V, D and J genes, CDR3 length, and insertions or deletions at six rearrangement sites. Within each subset, clonotype counts were normalized to sorted cell number, after which true diversity and Gini coefficients were computed with the tcR R package. The overlap coefficient, calculated on TCRB nucleotide sequences, was used to measure repertoire sharing. Out-of-frame TCRB sequences from naive cells were analyzed as a proxy for the pre-selection repertoire. In its TCRdb copy, this immuneACCESS table keeps in-frame sequences only and misses some clones. Where compared with another copy, unresolved V genes explain less than half of these, and the others have no known cause. Clone size and the V and J calls come from that table; the DNA yielded D and trimming. The sample data list hundreds of thousands of clones, and around an eighth of these were observed just once. The ten largest clones add up to approximately 0.042% of the sample.

Each donor gave one peripheral blood draw, roughly 120 mL on average, collected into heparinised tubes. A BD FACSAria II and a panel including CD45RO, CCR7, CD25, CD127, CD95 and CD27 were used to sort naive, central memory, regulatory and stem cell-like memory CD4+ T cells. A purity above 98% was achieved for all sorted populations. PBMCs were isolated immediately by Lymphoprep density gradient centrifugation and stained directly without culture. So that batch effects would be minimized, each experiment stained and sorted samples in pairs, pairing one healthy donor with one patient. The V end gives up 0 bases and the J end 5 bases, leaving 4 bases in the junction not matched to a gene. CDR1 and CDR2 (SGDLS, YYNGEE) derive from the germline V gene. The CDR3, from cysteine to phenylalanine, totals 14 residues. Only the CDR3 DNA stays, 42 bases, in frame from base 1. This clone came up a few times. There is no known antigen for this receptor. No base quality information exists; no much larger clone differs at one position.

This sequence was found in a man between 18 and 29 years old with type 1 diabetes. The rearranged chain carries TRBV9 and TRBJ2-5; TRBD1 fits 7 bases in the junction. Source material: naive CD4+ T cells from blood. Interpreted using the paper, the cell subset or site label stands for: true naive CD4+ T cells. The DNA sequence reads TGTGCCAGCAGCGTAGGAGGGGGCCCTGAGACCCAGTACTTC. This codes for CASSVGGGPETQYF.